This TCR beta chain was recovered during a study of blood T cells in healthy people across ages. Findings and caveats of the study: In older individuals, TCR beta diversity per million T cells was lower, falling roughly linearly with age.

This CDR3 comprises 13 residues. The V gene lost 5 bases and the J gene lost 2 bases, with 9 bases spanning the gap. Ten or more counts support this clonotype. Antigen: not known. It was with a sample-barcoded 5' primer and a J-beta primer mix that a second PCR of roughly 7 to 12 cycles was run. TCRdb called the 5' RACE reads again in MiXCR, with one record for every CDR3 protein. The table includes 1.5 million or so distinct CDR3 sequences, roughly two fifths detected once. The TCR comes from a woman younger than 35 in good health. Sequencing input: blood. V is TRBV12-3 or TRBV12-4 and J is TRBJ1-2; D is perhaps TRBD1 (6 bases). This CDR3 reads CASSTTGNYGYTF. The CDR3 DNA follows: TGTGCCAGCAGTACTACAGGGAACTATGGCTACACCTTC.